This TCR beta chain was captured by sequencing in a study of T-cell reconstitution after alpha-beta-depleted transplantation in children. Points from the study as a whole: Several hundred expanded graft clones reportedly supplied alpha-beta T cells about two months after transplant.

A note on this clonotype: Its antigen is currently unknown.

Unique molecular identifiers were incorporated during preparation of the TCRbeta library. In TCRdb, the PCR reads were re-called with MiXCR into one record per CDR3 protein. The data contain just over 200,000 distinct CDR3 sequences, under 8.5% of them singletons. Germline V lookup: CDR1 LGHNA, CDR2 YSLEER. V shed 4 bases and J shed 0 bases, with 12 bases lying between them. The CDR3 has 15 amino acids. Sequencing used PBMCs, mostly from graft donor cells, obtained 360 days after TCRalphabeta/CD19-depleted stem cell transplant. V and J are TRBV4-3 and TRBJ1-2; D ambiguous. This clonotype was sampled from a male patient aged 2-15 years who had a stem cell transplant for acute myeloid leukemia, so the T cells may come from the graft donor. The CDR3 loop reads CASSPGRKTNYGYTF. CDR3 in DNA: TGCGCCAGCAGCCCCGGACGGAAAACTAACTATGGCTACACCTTC.